These 27 T cell receptor beta chains were sequenced from one sample in a study of OX40 agonist ivuxolimab in advanced cancers. The method was immunoSEQ multiplex PCR; TCRdb's version includes in-frame clones alone and lacks a portion of them. The data contain around 140,000 clones, about 93% of them singletons. The sample here was CD4+ or CD8+ T cells sorted from blood, taken in a trial of the OX40 agonist ivuxolimab. These receptor sequences come from an adult with an advanced solid tumor such as melanoma, head and neck, liver or kidney cancer.

The chain recombines TRBV5-4 with TRBJ2-1; 7 bases match TRBD2. In germline, CDR1 is SGHNT, CDR2 YYREEE (reference sequence). V lost 4 bases to trimming and J lost 2 bases; unmatched junction nucleotides: 3. This CDR3 region has 14 residues. The CDR3 nucleotides read TGTGCCAGCAGCCGAGCGGGACCCTACAATGAGCAGTTCTTC. Protein sequence: CASSRAGPYNEQFF.

This rearrangement joins TRBV11-2 to TRBJ1-6, with a tentative D call TRBD1 (6 bases). CDR3 size: 15 residues. V lost 0 bases and J 8 bases, leaving 11 bases between the germline ends. Germline values: CDR1 SGHAT, CDR2 FQNNGV. This CDR3 is CASSLEQGADSPLHF. Here the CDR3 DNA reads TGTGCCAGCAGCTTAGAACAGGGAGCGGATTCACCCCTCCACTTT.

The genes are TRBV4-3 and TRBJ1-6; TRBD1 might be the D (5 bases). Trimming stripped 4 bases from V and 10 bases from J, with 11 bases between. The germline V gene has CDR1 LGHNA and CDR2 YSLEER. The CDR3 has 13 amino acids. The CDR3 reads CASSPGRNSPLHF. The DNA of the CDR3 is TGCGCCAGCAGCCCGGGACGAAACTCACCCCTCCACTTT.

J is TRBJ2-7 and V is TRBV2; D gene unclear. CDR3 length: 13 amino acids. CDR1 and CDR2 from the germline V gene are SNHLY and FYNNEI. The V gene lost 0 bases and the J gene lost 4 bases, with 7 bases spanning the gap. CDR3 loop: CASSEASRYEQYF. CDR3 sequence (DNA): TGTGCCAGCAGTGAAGCTTCCCGTTACGAGCAGTACTTC.

This chain uses TRBV6-5 with TRBJ1-2, with D possibly TRBD1 on 5 matching bases. The CDR3 consists of 13 residues. V was shortened by 10 bases and J by 3 bases, with 15 bases between the two germline ends. Germline assignment: CDR1 MNHEY and CDR2 SVGAGI. CDR3 DNA: TGTGCCACCCTCGGGGGGGTACACTATGGCTACACCTTC. This sequence encodes CATLGGVHYGYTF.

The chain joins TRBV11-3 to TRBJ2-3; TRBD2 agrees at 7 bases. V was clipped by 5 bases and J by 2 bases; unmatched bases: 13. Germline loops: CDR1 SGHNT, CDR2 YENEEA. There are 17 residues in the CDR3. CDR3 sequence: CASSRRGAGVLTDTQYF. CDR3 DNA: TGTGCCAGCAGCCGGCGTGGGGCGGGAGTCCTCACAGATACGCAGTATTTT.

The chain carries TRBV5-1 and TRBJ2-5, with 10 bases identical to TRBD2. J lost 2 bases, V lost 0 bases, and 7 bases had no gene match. The germline V gene encodes CDR1 SGHRS and CDR2 YFSETQ. The CDR3 has 17 residues. This CDR3 reads CASSLGSIAGGQETQYF. DNA for the CDR3: TGCGCCAGCAGCTTGGGCAGTATAGCGGGGGGACAAGAGACCCAGTACTTC. Variable domain in full (rest from reference TRBV5-1 and TRBJ2-5): KAGVTQTPRYLIKTRGQQVTLSCSPISGHRSVSWYQQTPGQGLQFLFEYFSETQRNKGNFPGRFSGRQFSNSRSEMNVSTLELGDSALYLCASSLGSIAGGQETQYFGPGTRLLVL.

The chain combines TRBV6-5 with TRBJ2-7, with TRBD2 matching 8 bases. J lost 4 bases, V lost 0 bases, and 5 bases had no gene match. Per germline, CDR1 MNHEY and CDR2 SVGAGI. This CDR3 spans 15 amino acids. The CDR3 bases are TGTGCCAGCAGTTACTCGTCCAGCGGGAGTTACGAGCAGTACTTC. Protein sequence: CASSYSSSGSYEQYF.

The chain carries TRBV7-7 and TRBJ2-1; D gene unclear. This CDR3 is built from 17 residues. From germline, CDR1 is SSHAT and CDR2 FNYEAQ (reference sequence). Trimming pared 5 bases from V and 0 bases from J, leaving 17 bases between. The CDR3 loop is CASSLDVASSSYNEQFF. Here the CDR3 DNA reads TGTGCCAGCAGCCTAGACGTGGCGAGCAGCTCCTACAATGAGCAGTTCTTC. The full variable domain, its missing parts supplied by reference TRBV7-7 and TRBJ2-1, is GAGVSQSPRYKVTKRGQDVTLRCDPISSHATLYWYQQALGQGPEFLTYFNYEAQPDKSGLPSDRFSAERPEGSISTLTIQRTEQRDSAMYRCASSLDVASSSYNEQFFGPGTRLTVL.

The rearrangement links TRBV5-1 to TRBJ1-2; D is possibly TRBD1 (5 bases). V lost 4 bases, J lost 4 bases, and 8 bases lay in between. Germline-derived CDR1 and CDR2 are SGHRS and YFSETQ. The CDR3 covers 12 residues. CDR3 sequence reads: CASSGDGYGYTF. CDR3 coding DNA: TGCGCCAGCAGCGGGGACGGCTATGGCTACACCTTC.

The rearrangement joins TRBV28 to TRBJ1-5; the match to TRBD1 covers 8 bases. The V segment lost 3 bases and the J segment 4 bases; nucleotides outside the gene matches: 11. The CDR3 sequence is 17 residues long. Per germline, CDR1 MDHEN and CDR2 SYDVKM. CDR3 nucleotide sequence: TGTGCCAGCAGTTTCCTGGTGGGGCAGGGGGCAAATCAGCCCCAGCATTTT. This codes for CASSFLVGQGANQPQHF.

This chain's CDR3 is CASNGYTF. DNA of the CDR3: TGTGCCAGTAATGGCTACACCTTC. The chain couples TRBV19 to TRBJ1-2; D is undetermined. CDR3 length: 8 amino acids. V was clipped by 7 bases and J by 6 bases, with 0 bases between them. The germline gives CDR1 LNHDA, CDR2 SQIVND (reference sequence).

This clone was counted once. This chain connects TRBV6-5 to TRBJ1-1; TRBD1 is a possible D gene (6 bases). The V end was cut by 7 bases, the J end by 6 bases, with 15 bases between. The length of the CDR3 is 13 residues. Germline V gives CDR1 MNHEY, CDR2 SVGAGI. The CDR3 nucleotides read TGTGCCAGCACCCCGGGGGGCTGGTCTGAAGCTTTCTTT. It specifies CASTPGGWSEAFF.

The chain carries TRBV10-3 and TRBJ2-7, with TRBD2 matching over 9 bases. The germline gives CDR1 ENHRY, CDR2 SYGVKD. The junction had 9 bases not matched to a gene; V was cut back by 7 bases and J by 2 bases. CDR3 length equals 15 residues. The CDR3 is CAITGGLAGTYEQYF. In DNA, the CDR3 is TGTGCCATCACCGGAGGTCTAGCGGGGACCTACGAGCAGTACTTC.

CDR3 sequence: CASSSNQQGHTEAFF. CDR3 in DNA: TGTGCCAGCAGCTCAAACCAACAGGGGCACACTGAAGCTTTCTTT. V is TRBV5-4 and J is TRBJ1-1, with 7 bases lining up with TRBD1. Unmatched junction bases numbered 8, after V lost 3 bases and J lost 3 bases. The V gene's germline CDR1 is SGHNT and CDR2 YYREEE (reference sequence). The CDR3 length is 15 residues. Full variable domain (outside the CDR3, taken from reference TRBV5-4 and TRBJ1-1): ETGVTQSPTHLIKTRGQQVTLRCSSQSGHNTVSWYQQALGQGPQFIFQYYREEENGRGNFPPRFSGLQFPNYSSELNVNALELDDSALYLCASSSNQQGHTEAFFGQGTRLTVV.

J is TRBJ2-1 and V is TRBV9; 10 bases map to TRBD2. Trimming cost V 1 base and J 4 bases; bases outside gene matches: 2. This CDR3 has 15 residues. Germline V gene lookup returns CDR1 SGDLS and CDR2 YYNGEE. The CDR3 here is CASSVSSGGYNEQFF. CDR3 nucleotides: TGTGCCAGCAGCGTATCTAGCGGGGGTTACAATGAGCAGTTCTTC. The full variable domain, completed using reference TRBV9 and TRBJ2-1, is DSGVTQTPKHLITATGQRVTLRCSPRSGDLSVYWYQQSLDQGLQFLIQYYNGEERAKGNILERFSAQQFPDLHSELNLSSLELGDSALYFCASSVSSGGYNEQFFGPGTRLTVL.

The genes are TRBV5-3 and TRBJ2-3; 9 bases are a match to TRBD2. TRBV5-3 is an ORF, and what it does is uncertain. J lost 3 bases, V lost 3 bases, and 20 bases had no gene match. This CDR3 contains 20 residues. CDR3 in amino acids: CARSSPDSGGPFAPTDTQYF. The DNA for the CDR3 is TGTGCCAGAAGCTCCCCTGACAGCGGGGGGCCTTTTGCACCGACAGATACGCAGTATTTT.

In DNA, the CDR3 is TGTGCCAGCAGTGAACATTCGAACATTTGGTTCGATAGCAATCAGCCCCAGCATTTT. Protein: CASSEHSNIWFDSNQPQHF. The chain has TRBV6-1 and TRBJ1-5; D uncertain. The CDR3 covers 19 residues. Trimming left V 2 bases short and J 0 bases short, with 20 bases between. Germline V gene data show CDR1 as MNHNS and CDR2 as SASEGT.

The chain employs TRBV11-2 and TRBJ2-3; D perhaps matches TRBD2 (5 bases). Per germline, CDR1 SGHAT and CDR2 FQNNGV. The CDR3 extends over 14 amino acids. V lost 7 bases to trimming and J lost 5 bases, with 16 bases between them. The CDR3 DNA sequence: TGTGCCAGCACCCCCGCTCTAGCAGGAGATACGCAGTATTTT. Residues: CASTPALAGDTQYF.

CDR3 sequence (DNA): TGTGCCAGCAGCGTAGCTTTGACAGGGATTATGGGCTATGGCTACACCTTC. It yields the protein CASSVALTGIMGYGYTF. The V gene is TRBV9, the J gene TRBJ1-2; 7 bases line up with TRBD1. Germline lookup yields CDR1 SGDLS and CDR2 YYNGEE. The V segment lost 0 bases and the J segment 4 bases; nucleotides outside the gene matches: 12. This CDR3 contains 17 residues. Full variable domain (outside the CDR3, taken from reference TRBV9 and TRBJ1-2): DSGVTQTPKHLITATGQRVTLRCSPRSGDLSVYWYQQSLDQGLQFLIQYYNGEERAKGNILERFSAQQFPDLHSELNLSSLELGDSALYFCASSVALTGIMGYGYTFGSGTRLTVV.

The chain carries TRBV27 and TRBJ2-5; D gene unclear. The CDR3 loop spans 12 amino acids. V was trimmed by 3 bases and J by 5 bases, leaving 7 bases between them. Germline CDR1 is MNHEY and CDR2 is SMNVEV (reference sequence). CDR3: CASSFFMETQYF. In DNA form, the CDR3 reads TGTGCCAGCAGTTTTTTTATGGAGACCCAGTACTTC.

This chain connects TRBV5-1 to TRBJ1-1; D may be TRBD1 (6 bases). Germline-derived CDR1 and CDR2 are SGHRS and YFSETQ. Deletions cut 2 bases from V and 1 base from J, with 9 bases between. The CDR3 length is 14 residues. The CDR3 DNA reads as TGCGCCAGCAGCTTACAGGGCTGGAACACTGAAGCTTTCTTT. Its protein product is CASSLQGWNTEAFF.

The chain employs TRBV5-4 and TRBJ1-5; maybe TRBD1 (6 bases). The CDR3 loop spans 14 amino acids. Per the germline V gene, CDR1 is SGHNT and CDR2 is YYREEE (reference sequence). V lost 0 bases and J 7 bases, leaving 11 bases between the germline ends. CDR3 in DNA: TGTGCCAGCAGCTTGGACAGGGTCCCCCAGCCCCAGCATTTT. Translated, it gives CASSLDRVPQPQHF.

V is TRBV27 and J is TRBJ1-4, with TRBD1 identical over 7 bases. The germline CDR1 and CDR2 sequences are MNHEY and SMNVEV (reference sequence). The CDR3 sequence is 16 residues long. The junction had 4 bases not matched to a gene; V was cut back by 3 bases and J by 0 bases. The CDR3 loop reads CASSLGTVTTNEKLFF. CDR3 nucleotides: TGTGCCAGCAGTTTGGGGACAGTAACAACTAATGAAAAACTGTTTTTT.

The table lists this clone with a count of one. This chain links TRBV6-5 with TRBJ1-1, with D unresolved. Per germline, CDR1 MNHEY and CDR2 SVGAGI. Trimming left V 4 bases short and J 1 base short, with 16 bases between. The length of the CDR3 is 16 residues. CDR3 region: CASSSYPGPGNTEAFF. The CDR3 region has the DNA TGTGCCAGCAGTTCTTACCCTGGGCCGGGGAACACTGAAGCTTTCTTT.

Remarks on this clone: Other nucleotide sequences in the sample specify the same CDR3. The chain combines TRBV5-1 with TRBJ1-5; 10 bases match TRBD1. J lost 4 bases, V lost 0 bases, and 4 bases had no gene match. CDR3 length: 16 residues. The germline V gene has CDR1 SGHRS and CDR2 YFSETQ. For the CDR3, the DNA is TGCGCCAGCAGCTTGGGGACAGGGGGTGGGAATCAGCCCCAGCATTTT. As protein: CASSLGTGGGNQPQHF.

This chain links TRBV6-5 with TRBJ1-5; D gene unclear. This CDR3 comprises 13 residues. Germline CDR1 is MNHEY and CDR2 is SVGAGI. Trimming removed 0 bases at V and 7 bases at J, with 7 bases between. The chain's CDR3 is CASSYSRQQPQHF. Here the CDR3 DNA reads TGTGCCAGCAGTTACTCGAGGCAACAGCCCCAGCATTTT.